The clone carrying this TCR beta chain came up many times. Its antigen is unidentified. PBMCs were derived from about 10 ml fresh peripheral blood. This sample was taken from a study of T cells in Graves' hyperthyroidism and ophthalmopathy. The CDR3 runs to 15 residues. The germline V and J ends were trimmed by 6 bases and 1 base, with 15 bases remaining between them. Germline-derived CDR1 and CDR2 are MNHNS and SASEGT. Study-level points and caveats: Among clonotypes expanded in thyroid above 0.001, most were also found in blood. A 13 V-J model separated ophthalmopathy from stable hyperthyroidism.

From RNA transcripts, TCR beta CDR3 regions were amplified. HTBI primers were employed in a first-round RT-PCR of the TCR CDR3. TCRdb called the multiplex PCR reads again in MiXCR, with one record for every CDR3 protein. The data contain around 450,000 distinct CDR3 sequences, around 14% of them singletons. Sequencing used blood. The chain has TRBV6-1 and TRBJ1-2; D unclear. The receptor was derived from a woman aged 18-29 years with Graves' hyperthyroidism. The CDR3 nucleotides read TGTGCCAGCAGGGATCCAGGCGTATTTAACTATGGCTACACCTTC. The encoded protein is CASRDPGVFNYGYTF.